This T cell receptor (beta chain) was captured by sequencing in a study of regulatory T cells in long-lasting Graves disease. Study as a whole: Patients with persistent Graves' disease had over 5 years of antithyroid drugs and persistent TSH receptor antibodies. General study findings and limits: TCR diversity was lower in persistent Graves' patients than in newly diagnosed ones. Persistent disease was characterized by preferential usage of TRBV28, TRBJ1-2 and TRBJ2-5.

The sample's time point: persistent/refractory GD, antithyroid drugs over 5 years with positive TRAb. The authors made the TCR library using RNA they extracted from PBMCs. The patients included were those that came from an endocrinology department in Xi'an, China. CDR3-region Arm-PCR and iRepertoire HTBI primers produced the TCR beta libraries. A single record per CDR3 protein comes from TCRdb applying MiXCR to the multiplex PCR reads. The sample has about 460,000 distinct CDR3 sequences, under 25% seen once. This clonotype has just a few counts. Its specificity is not known. CDR1 MNHNS and CDR2 SASEGT come from the germline V gene. The CDR3 sequence is 14 residues long. V lost 6 bases to trimming and J lost 2 bases, with 11 bases between them.

The sample was peripheral blood mononuclear cells (PBMCs), taken when the disease was refractory, from a patient treated with antithyroid drugs. The sequence was obtained from a female donor with Graves disease. This rearrangement joins TRBV6-1 to TRBJ1-5; D uncertain. The CDR3 region is CASRSGPGNQPQHF. The CDR3 bases are TGTGCCAGCAGGTCCGGCCCAGGCAATCAGCCCCAGCATTTT.